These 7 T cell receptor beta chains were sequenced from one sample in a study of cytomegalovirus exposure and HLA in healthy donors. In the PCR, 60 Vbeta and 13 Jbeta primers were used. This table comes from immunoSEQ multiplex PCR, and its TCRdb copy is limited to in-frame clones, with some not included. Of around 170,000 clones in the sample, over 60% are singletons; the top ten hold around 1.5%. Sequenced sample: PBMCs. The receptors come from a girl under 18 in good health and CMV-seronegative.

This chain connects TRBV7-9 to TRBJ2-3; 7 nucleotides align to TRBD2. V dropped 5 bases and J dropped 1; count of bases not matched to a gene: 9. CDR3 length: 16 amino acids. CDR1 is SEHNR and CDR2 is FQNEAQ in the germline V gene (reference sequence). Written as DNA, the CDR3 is TGTGCCAGCAGCCCCCTTTGGGCGGGGGGCACAGATACGCAGTATTTT. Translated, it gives CASSPLWAGGTDTQYF.

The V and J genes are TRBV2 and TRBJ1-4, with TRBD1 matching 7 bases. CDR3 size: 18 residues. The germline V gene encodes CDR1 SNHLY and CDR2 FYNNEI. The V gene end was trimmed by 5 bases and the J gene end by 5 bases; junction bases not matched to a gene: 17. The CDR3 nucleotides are TGTGCCAGCAGTCTGACAGGGCCAGATCGGAGGGGGAATGAAAAACTGTTTTTT. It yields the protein CASSLTGPDRRGNEKLFF.

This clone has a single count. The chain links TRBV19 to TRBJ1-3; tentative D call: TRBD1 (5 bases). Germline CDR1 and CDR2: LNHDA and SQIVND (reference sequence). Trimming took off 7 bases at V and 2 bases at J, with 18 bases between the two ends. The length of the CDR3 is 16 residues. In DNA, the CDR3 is TGTGCCAGTACCTCACCTGGGGCAAAGACTGGAAACACCATATATTTT. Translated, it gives CASTSPGAKTGNTIYF.

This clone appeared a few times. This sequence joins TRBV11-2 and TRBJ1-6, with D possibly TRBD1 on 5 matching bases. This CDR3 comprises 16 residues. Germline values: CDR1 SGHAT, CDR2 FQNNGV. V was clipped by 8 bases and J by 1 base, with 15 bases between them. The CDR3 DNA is TGTGCCAGCCGACCTGGGGGGTTGTCCTATAATTCACCCCTCCACTTT. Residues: CASRPGGLSYNSPLHF.

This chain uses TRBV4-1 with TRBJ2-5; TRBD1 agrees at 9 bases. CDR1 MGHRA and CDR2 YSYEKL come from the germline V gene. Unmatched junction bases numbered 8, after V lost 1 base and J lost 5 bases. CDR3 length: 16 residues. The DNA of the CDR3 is TGCGCCAGCAGCCAAGTGGGACAGGGAAGTCGGGAGACCCAGTACTTC. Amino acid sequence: CASSQVGQGSRETQYF.

CDR3 loop: CSGGTRHTDTQYF. The CDR3, as DNA: TGCAGCGGGGGGACAAGACACACAGATACGCAGTATTTT. This chain connects TRBV29-1 to TRBJ2-3, with D tentatively TRBD1 (6 bases). With 7 bases removed from V and 2 bases from J, the gap between germline ends came to 13 bases. The germline CDR1 and CDR2 sequences are SQVTM and ANQGSEA. CDR3 length equals 13 residues.

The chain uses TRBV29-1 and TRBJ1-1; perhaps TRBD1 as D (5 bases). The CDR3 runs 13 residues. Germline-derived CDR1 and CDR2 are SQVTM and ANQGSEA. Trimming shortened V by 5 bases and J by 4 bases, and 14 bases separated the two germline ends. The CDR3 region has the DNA TGCAGCGTTCGGCGCCCCGGGGGCACTGAAGCTTTCTTT. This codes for CSVRRPGGTEAFF.